Shown below are 26 T cell receptor beta chains from a single sample sequenced in a study of CD8+CD57+ T cells in acquired aplastic anemia. TCR beta VDJ and CDR3 profiles were obtained from a genomic DNA template. TCRdb redid the calling of the reads with MiXCR, one entry per CDR3 protein. This table holds under 200,000 distinct CDR3 sequences, roughly 43% found once. All patients picked for sequencing had shown, by flow cytometry, an expansion of CD8+CD57+ cells. Sequenced material: sorted CD4+, CD8+, or CD8+CD57+ T cells (not recorded which) from PBMCs. Receptor source: a human donor with aplastic anemia.

This chain connects TRBV9 to TRBJ2-7; possible D gene TRBD2, 7 bases. The V gene's germline CDR1 is SGDLS and CDR2 YYNGEE. The CDR3 length is 16 residues. The V end was cut by 0 bases, the J end by 2 bases, with 15 bases between. CDR3 bases: TGTGCCAGCAGCGTAGACTCTCCCGGGGGGCCCTACGAGCAGTACTTC. Translation: CASSVDSPGGPYEQYF.

This clonotype was seen many times. This rearrangement joins TRBV7-3 to TRBJ2-3, with 7 positions matching TRBD1. Trimming cost V 5 bases and J 5 bases; bases outside gene matches: 13. Germline V gene lookup returns CDR1 SGHTA and CDR2 FQGTGA. The CDR3 runs to 16 residues. The CDR3 protein is CASSPRAGGFGDTQYF. The CDR3 nucleotides are TGTGCCAGCAGCCCAAGGGCAGGGGGATTTGGAGATACGCAGTATTTT. Using reference TRBV7-3 and TRBJ2-3 for the parts outside the CDR3, the full variable domain is GAGVSQTPSNKVTEKGKYVELRCDPISGHTALYWYRQSLGQGPEFLIYFQGTGAADDSGLPNDRFFAVRPEGSVSTLKIQRTERGDSAVYLCASSPRAGGFGDTQYFGPGTRLTVL.

The chain carries TRBV10-2 and TRBJ2-7, with D unclear. The CDR3 consists of 12 residues. Trimming removed 5 bases at V and 5 bases at J, with 10 bases between. Germline-derived CDR1 and CDR2 are WSHSY and SAAADI. CDR3 region: CASSTTGNEQYF. The CDR3 nucleotides read TGCGCCAGCAGTACTACGGGCAACGAGCAGTACTTC.

The V and J genes are TRBV29-1 and TRBJ1-4; TRBD1 might be the D (6 bases). Per the germline V gene, CDR1 is SQVTM and CDR2 is ANQGSEA. This CDR3 spans 13 amino acids. With 4 bases removed from V and 7 bases from J, the gap between germline ends came to 13 bases. CDR3 sequence (DNA): TGCAGCGTTGCGGCGGGGGCAGGTGAAAAACTGTTTTTT. This gives the protein CSVAAGAGEKLFF.

This chain joins TRBV10-3 and TRBJ1-4; maybe TRBD1 (5 bases). The CDR3 totals 15 residues. The V and J ends lost 0 bases and 5 bases respectively, with 10 bases between them. Germline V gives CDR1 ENHRY, CDR2 SYGVKD. CDR3 in DNA: TGTGCCATCAGTGAGTCTGACAGCAACAATGAAAAACTGTTTTTT. Protein sequence: CAISESDSNNEKLFF.

The J gene is TRBJ1-4, the V gene TRBV28; TRBD1 aligns across 9 bases. This CDR3 comprises 14 residues. Germline V gene data show CDR1 as MDHEN and CDR2 as SYDVKM. J gave up 6 bases and V 6 bases, and 5 bases lay outside the gene matches. The CDR3 DNA reads as TGTGCCAGCAGCCCGGGACAGGGCTATGAAAAACTGTTTTTT. Its protein product is CASSPGQGYEKLFF.

Of note for this clonotype: This may be a read error, as it is one base from a much larger clone. The rearrangement joins TRBV5-1 to TRBJ2-1; no definite D call. The length of the CDR3 is 12 residues. Germline loops: CDR1 SGHRS, CDR2 YFSETQ. The CDR3 sequence: CASSLVLNEQLF. CDR3 coding DNA: TGCGCCAGCAGCTTGGTTTTAAATGAGCAGCTCTTC.

The sample holds a few counts of this clonotype. The CDR3 DNA reads TGCAGTGCTAGAGATCTGAAGGGGGTTTTGGGGAACACTGAAGCTTTCTTT. Translated: CSARDLKGVLGNTEAFF. This chain connects TRBV20-1 to TRBJ1-1, with D tentatively TRBD1 (6 bases). CDR3 length: 17 amino acids. Deletions cut 0 bases from V and 1 base from J, with 18 bases between. Per the germline V gene, CDR1 is DFQATT and CDR2 is SNEGSKA (reference sequence).

The V call is TRBV24-1, the J call TRBJ2-5; 7 positions match TRBD2. Looked up from germline, CDR1 is KGHDR and CDR2 is SFDVKD. This CDR3 contains 15 residues. V lost 1 base, J lost 3 bases, and 4 bases stayed unmatched. The CDR3 DNA is TGTGCCACCAGTGATTTAGTTGGGGGGGAAGAGACCCAGTACTTC. Translating it yields CATSDLVGGEETQYF.

In this sample, this clonotype turned up many times. V usage is TRBV2 and J usage is TRBJ1-5; the D gene is possibly TRBD1 (5 bases). Germline V gives CDR1 SNHLY, CDR2 FYNNEI. The CDR3 runs to 16 residues. Trimming took 0 bases from V and 1 from J, leaving 10 bases between them. CDR3 sequence reads: CASSEASDRSNQPQHF. The CDR3 nucleotides are TGTGCCAGCAGTGAAGCTAGCGACAGAAGCAATCAGCCCCAGCATTTT.

This clonotype came up a few times. This chain joins TRBV20-1 and TRBJ2-7; no clear D gene. The CDR3 runs to 12 residues. V was shortened by 4 bases and J by 2 bases, with 9 bases between the two germline ends. Germline V gene lookup returns CDR1 DFQATT and CDR2 SNEGSKA (reference sequence). CDR3 DNA: TGCAGTGCTAATGGGGTCGCCTACGAGCAGTACTTC. This encodes CSANGVAYEQYF.

This clonotype was found many times. J is TRBJ1-5 and V is TRBV6-2 or TRBV6-3, with D perhaps TRBD1 (5 bases). Trimming cost V 2 bases and J 6 bases, with 14 bases left between them. Germline V gene lookup returns CDR1 MNHEY and CDR2 SVGEGT. This CDR3 has 15 amino acids. The CDR3 DNA reads TGTGCCAGCAGTTACCCCGACAGACGAGGTCAGCCCCAGCATTTT. It encodes CASSYPDRRGQPQHF.

V and J are TRBV6-5 and TRBJ1-4; no reliable D call. Trimming cost V 4 bases and J 7 bases, with 7 bases left between them. The length of the CDR3 is 12 residues. Germline assignment: CDR1 MNHEY and CDR2 SVGAGI. The CDR3 spells CASSFGSEKLFF. The CDR3, as DNA: TGTGCCAGCAGTTTCGGGAGTGAAAAACTGTTTTTT.

Many counts were recorded for this clonotype. The chain links TRBV7-9 to TRBJ2-2, with D possibly being TRBD1 or TRBD2 (5 bases each). This CDR3 is built from 15 residues. In germline, CDR1 is SEHNR, CDR2 FQNEAQ (reference sequence). Between the trimmed V and J ends, which lost 3 bases and 3 bases, there was a span of 11 bases. For the CDR3, the DNA is TGTGCCAGCAGCTTGGGGGTGTCGGACACCGGGGAGCTGTTTTTT. Translation gives CASSLGVSDTGELFF. Based on the CDR3 plus reference TRBV7-9 and TRBJ2-2, the full variable domain is DTGVSQNPRHKITKRGQNVTFRCDPISEHNRLYWYRQTLGQGPEFLTYFQNEAQLEKSRLLSDRFSAERPKGSFSTLEIQRTEQGDSAMYLCASSLGVSDTGELFFGEGSRLTVL.

This clonotype was counted between two and nine times. The chain combines TRBV2 with TRBJ2-7, with 8 bases that match TRBD1. This CDR3 has 15 amino acids. CDR1 is SNHLY and CDR2 is FYNNEI in the germline V gene. The V segment lost 4 bases and the J segment 6 bases; nucleotides outside the gene matches: 11. CDR3 protein: CASSVSTGVLGEQYF. Written as DNA, the CDR3 is TGTGCCAGCAGTGTATCGACAGGGGTACTTGGCGAGCAGTACTTC.

V usage is TRBV20-1 and J usage is TRBJ2-7, with 7 bases matching TRBD1. CDR1 is DFQATT and CDR2 is SNEGSKA in the germline V gene (reference sequence). V trimming: 5 bases; J trimming: 2 bases; junction bases outside the gene matches: 9. The CDR3 totals 14 residues. The CDR3 DNA follows: TGCAGTGCTCTAGACAGGGACCGAACCTACGAGCAGTACTTC. Translating gives CSALDRDRTYEQYF.

This chain joins TRBV12-3 or TRBV12-4 and TRBJ2-7, with a possible D match to TRBD1 (5 bases). The CDR3 contains 12 residues. With 8 bases removed from V and 0 bases from J, the gap between germline ends came to 8 bases. The CDR3 sequence: CASGAGSYEQYF. In DNA form, the CDR3 reads TGTGCCAGCGGGGCAGGCTCCTACGAGCAGTACTTC.

This clonotype showed up just once. The chain recombines TRBV19 with TRBJ2-7, with D possibly TRBD1 on 6 matching bases. Looked up from germline, CDR1 is LNHDA and CDR2 is SQIVND (reference sequence). V lost 1 base, J lost 5 bases, and 9 bases lay in between. The CDR3 runs 13 residues. The CDR3 loop reads CASSIGGRNEQYF. The DNA of the CDR3 is TGTGCCAGTAGTATAGGGGGGCGGAACGAGCAGTACTTC.

This clonotype was counted ten times or more. The rearrangement joins TRBV12-3 or TRBV12-4 to TRBJ1-2, with a weak D call TRBD1 (5 bases). The CDR3 runs to 13 residues. V lost 2 bases and J 7 bases, leaving 11 bases between the germline ends. CDR3 DNA sequence: TGTGCCAGCAGTTTATTAGAGGGGAGTGGCTACACCTTC. Its protein product is CASSLLEGSGYTF.

The chain carries TRBV19 and TRBJ2-4, with 9 bases lining up with TRBD2. V was clipped by 7 bases and J by 6 bases; unmatched bases: 13. CDR3 length: 16 residues. Germline V gives CDR1 LNHDA, CDR2 SQIVND (reference sequence). CDR3 amino acids: CASIPPGAGGRNIQYF. CDR3 sequence (DNA): TGTGCCAGTATTCCTCCGGGTGCGGGAGGGCGAAACATTCAGTACTTC.

The chain uses TRBV12-3 or TRBV12-4 and TRBJ2-6; D is undetermined. This CDR3 has 14 residues. With 7 bases removed from V and 2 bases from J, the gap between germline ends came to 9 bases. CDR3 nucleotide sequence: TGTGCCAGCACCGGCGGTGCTGGGGCCAACGTCCTGACTTTC. It specifies CASTGGAGANVLTF.

Turning to this clonotype: At one of its ends the junction is not consistent with the germline gene, which may arise from a read error. J is TRBJ2-5 and V is TRBV11-2; 15 bases are shared with TRBD2. Germline V CDR1 and CDR2: SGHAT, FQNNGV. The CDR3 loop spans 17 amino acids. The CDR3, as DNA: TGTGCTAGCAGCTTAGATGGACTAGCGGGGGGGCCAGAGACCCAGTACTTC. Translation gives CASSLDGLAGGPETQYF.

The CDR3 nucleotides read TGTGCCAGCAGACCCGGACTAACCACTAGCACAGATACGCAGTATTTT. It yields the protein CASRPGLTTSTDTQYF. The chain has TRBV11-1 and TRBJ2-3; D may be TRBD2 (6 bases). Germline V gene lookup returns CDR1 SGHAT and CDR2 FQDESV (reference sequence). V gave up 6 bases and J gave up 0 bases, with 16 bases separating them. This CDR3 comprises 16 residues.

This clonotype was seen at least ten times. The chain carries TRBV12-5 and TRBJ1-2; no clear D gene. Looked up from germline, CDR1 is LGHNT and CDR2 is FRNRAP. The CDR3 spans 10 residues. Trimming took 6 bases from V and 7 from J, leaving 6 bases between them. The CDR3 here is CASGLAGYTF. CDR3 DNA: TGTGCTAGTGGCCTAGCTGGCTACACCTTC.

The genes are TRBV11-1 and TRBJ1-5; D is perhaps TRBD1 (5 bases). V lost 5 bases and J lost 2, with 13 bases in between. The CDR3 runs 15 residues. Germline-derived CDR1 and CDR2 are SGHAT and FQDESV (reference sequence). CDR3: CASSQRGRGNQPQHF. The CDR3 bases are TGTGCCAGCAGCCAGCGGGGACGAGGCAATCAGCCCCAGCATTTT.

In its sample, this clonotype was seen many times. The chain uses TRBV10-2 and TRBJ2-1; TRBD2 agrees at 7 bases. This CDR3 is built from 17 residues. Losses at the gene ends were 6 bases for V and 7 bases for J; bases not matched to a gene: 18. Germline CDR1 WSHSY, CDR2 SAAADI. The CDR3 reads CASRGLEARESPNEQFF. The CDR3 nucleotides read TGCGCCAGCAGGGGTCTTGAGGCGCGGGAGAGCCCTAATGAGCAGTTCTTC.